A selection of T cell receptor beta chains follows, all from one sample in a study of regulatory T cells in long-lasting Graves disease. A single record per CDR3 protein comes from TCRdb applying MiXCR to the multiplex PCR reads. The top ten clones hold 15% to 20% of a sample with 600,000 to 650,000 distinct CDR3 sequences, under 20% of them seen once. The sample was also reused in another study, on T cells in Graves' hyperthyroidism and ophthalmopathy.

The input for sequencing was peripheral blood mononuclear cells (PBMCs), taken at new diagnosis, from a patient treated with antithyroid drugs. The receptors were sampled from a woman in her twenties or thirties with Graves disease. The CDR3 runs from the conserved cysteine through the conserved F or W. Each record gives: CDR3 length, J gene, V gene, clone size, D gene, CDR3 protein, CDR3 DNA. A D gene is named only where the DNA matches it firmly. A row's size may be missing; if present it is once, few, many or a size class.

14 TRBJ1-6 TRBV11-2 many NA CASSLEQGYSPLHF TGTGCCAGCAGCTTAGAACAGGGATACTCACCCCTCCACTTT
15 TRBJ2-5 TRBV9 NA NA CASSGTGSPEETQYF TGTGCCAGCAGTGGGACCGGGTCCCCCGAAGAGACCCAGTACTTC
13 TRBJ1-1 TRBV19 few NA CATSFAPDTEAFF TGTGCCACCTCATTCGCCCCGGACACTGAAGCTTTCTTT
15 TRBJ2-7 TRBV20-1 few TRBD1 CSARDRGQGTYEQYF TGCAGTGCTAGAGATCGGGGACAGGGAACCTACGAGCAGTACTTC
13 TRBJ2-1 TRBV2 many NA CASSADGYNEQFF TGTGCCAGCAGCGCCGACGGCTACAATGAGCAGTTCTTC
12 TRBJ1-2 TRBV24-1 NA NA CATSWSGYGYTF TGTGCCACCAGTTGGTCAGGTTATGGCTACACCTTC
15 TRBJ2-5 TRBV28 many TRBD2 CASSLGGGPGETQYF TGTGCCAGCAGTTTAGGCGGGGGGCCCGGAGAGACCCAGTACTTC
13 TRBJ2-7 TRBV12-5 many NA CASGSSELYEQYF TGTGCTAGTGGTTCCTCGGAGCTCTACGAGCAGTACTTC
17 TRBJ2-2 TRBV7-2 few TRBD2 CASSLLGASGSSGELFF TGTGCCAGCAGCTTATTGGGGGCTAGCGGGAGCTCTGGGGAGCTGTTTTTT
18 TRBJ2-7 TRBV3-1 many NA CASSQDETGLGGSYEQYF TGTGCCAGCAGCCAGGATGAAACAGGGCTGGGGGGTTCCTACGAGCAGTACTTC
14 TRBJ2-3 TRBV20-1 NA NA CSARDTGTRGTQYF TGCAGTGCTAGAGATACAGGAACGCGGGGTACGCAGTATTTT
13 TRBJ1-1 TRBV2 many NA CASTPGLNTEAFF TGTGCCAGCACTCCGGGGCTGAACACTGAAGCTTTCTTT
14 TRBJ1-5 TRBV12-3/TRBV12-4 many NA CASSLTRMSQPQHF TGTGCCAGCAGTCTAACGAGAATGAGTCAGCCCCAGCATTTT
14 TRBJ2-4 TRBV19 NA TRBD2 CASSSSGSGYIQYF TGTGCCAGTAGTAGTAGCGGGAGTGGGTACATTCAGTACTTC
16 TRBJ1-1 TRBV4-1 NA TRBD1 CASSPGGAGLNTEAFF TGCGCCAGCAGCCCAGGGGGGGCAGGGTTGAACACTGAAGCTTTCTTT
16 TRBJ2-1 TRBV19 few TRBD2 CASSEGTSGRLMEQFF TGTGCCAGCAGTGAAGGAACTAGCGGCCGCTTGATGGAGCAGTTCTTC
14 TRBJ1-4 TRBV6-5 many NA CASSLSRQLEKLFF TGTGCCAGCAGTTTAAGTCGGCAGCTCGAAAAACTGTTTTTT
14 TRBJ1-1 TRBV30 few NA CAWSPMTGNTEAFF TGTGCCTGGAGTCCGATGACAGGGAACACTGAAGCTTTCTTT
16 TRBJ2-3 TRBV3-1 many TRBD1 CASSLARDRNTDTQYF TGTGCCAGCAGCCTGGCCCGGGACAGGAACACAGATACGCAGTATTTT
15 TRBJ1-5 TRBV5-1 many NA CASSLEGQTNQPQHF TGCGCCAGCAGCTTAGAGGGGCAGACTAATCAGCCCCAGCATTTT
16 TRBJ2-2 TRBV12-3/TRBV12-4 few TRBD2 CASSFSGSANTGELFF TGTGCCAGCAGTTTTAGCGGGAGCGCGAACACCGGGGAGCTGTTTTTT
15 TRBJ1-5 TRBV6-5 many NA CASSYGDKSNQPQHF TGTGCCAGCAGTTACGGGGATAAGAGCAATCAGCCCCAGCATTTT
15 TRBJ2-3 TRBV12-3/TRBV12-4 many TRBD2 CASSLAGVPTDTQYF TGTGCCAGCAGCCTAGCGGGAGTACCCACAGATACGCAGTATTTT
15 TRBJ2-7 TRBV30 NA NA CAWGLSRGKPYGQYF TGTGCCTGGGGACTGAGCCGGGGAAAACCCTACGGGCAGTACTTC
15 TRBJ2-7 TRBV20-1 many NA CSAEKIFESSYEQYF TGCAGTGCTGAGAAAATCTTCGAGAGCTCCTACGAGCAGTACTTC
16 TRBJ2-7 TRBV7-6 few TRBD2 CASSRPYDSGGGEQYF TGTGCCAGCAGCCGCCCCTACGACAGCGGGGGTGGGGAGCAGTACTTC
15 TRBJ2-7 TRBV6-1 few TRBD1 CASSESGTASYEQYF TGTGCCAGCAGTGAGTCCGGGACAGCCTCCTACGAGCAGTACTTC
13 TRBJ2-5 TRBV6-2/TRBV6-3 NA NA CASTRVGKETQYF TGTGCCAGCACGAGGGTTGGCAAAGAGACCCAGTACTTC
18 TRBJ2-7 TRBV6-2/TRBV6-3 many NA CASTSSVVRDPQTYEQYF TGTGCCAGCACCTCAAGTGTCGTGAGGGACCCCCAGACCTACGAGCAGTACTTC
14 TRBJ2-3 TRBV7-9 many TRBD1 CASSSDSRTGVQYF TGTGCCAGCAGCTCGGATTCCCGGACAGGGGTGCAGTATTTT
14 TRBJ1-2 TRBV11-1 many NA CASSSDRRATGYTF TGTGCCAGCAGCTCCGATAGGAGGGCGACCGGCTACACCTTC
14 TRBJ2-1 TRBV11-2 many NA CASSLERINNEQFF TGTGCCAGCAGCTTGGAGCGGATAAACAATGAGCAGTTCTTC
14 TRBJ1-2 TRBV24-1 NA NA CATSEGGRKDGYTF TGTGCCACCAGTGAAGGGGGACGTAAAGATGGCTACACCTTC
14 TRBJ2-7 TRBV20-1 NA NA CSARDLTAWDEQYF TGCAGTGCTAGAGATCTGACAGCATGGGACGAGCAGTACTTC
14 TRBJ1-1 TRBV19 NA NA CASKFAALNTEAFF TGTGCCAGTAAATTCGCGGCCCTGAACACTGAAGCTTTCTTT
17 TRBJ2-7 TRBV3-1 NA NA CASSQSSGGAHSYEQYF TGTGCCAGCAGCCAAAGCTCAGGGGGGGCCCACTCCTACGAGCAGTACTTC
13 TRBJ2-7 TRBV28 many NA CAVEGGHLYEQYF TGTGCCGTAGAGGGAGGCCATCTCTACGAGCAGTACTTC
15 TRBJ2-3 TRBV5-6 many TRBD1 CASSMDRGFTDTQYF TGTGCCAGCAGCATGGACAGGGGGTTCACAGATACGCAGTATTTT
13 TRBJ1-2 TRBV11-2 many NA CASSLGRYYGYTF TGTGCCAGCAGCTTGGGACGGTACTATGGCTACACCTTC
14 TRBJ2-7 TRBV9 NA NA CASSVEEGHYEQYF TGTGCCAGCAGCGTAGAGGAGGGACACTACGAGCAGTACTTC
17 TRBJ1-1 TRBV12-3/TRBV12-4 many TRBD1 CASSTTPPRQGVTEAFF TGTGCCAGCAGTACTACACCTCCTCGACAGGGGGTCACTGAAGCTTTCTTT
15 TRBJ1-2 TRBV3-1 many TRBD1 CASSQGIQGKDGYTF TGTGCCAGCAGCCAAGGGATACAGGGGAAGGATGGCTACACCTTC
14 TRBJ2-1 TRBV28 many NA CASDPGSSYNEQFF TGTGCCAGTGACCCGGGAAGCTCCTACAATGAGCAGTTCTTC
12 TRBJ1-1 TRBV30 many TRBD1 CAWRTTGTAAFF TGTGCCTGGAGGACAACCGGGACAGCAGCTTTCTTT
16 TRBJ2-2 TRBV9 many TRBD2 CASSARGRSDTGELFF TGTGCCAGCAGCGCCCGCGGGAGATCGGACACCGGGGAGCTGTTTTTT
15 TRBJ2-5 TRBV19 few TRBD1 CASTLGQGASETQYF TGTGCCAGTACCTTAGGACAGGGGGCATCGGAGACCCAGTACTTC